This T cell receptor beta chain derives from a study of CD8+ T cells in alopecia areata (dated by TCRdb to about 2018). Describing the broader study: Treated patients were enrolled in an open-label pilot trial of oral tofacitinib at 5 to 10 mg twice daily for moderate-to-severe alopecia areata. Patients received tofacitinib for 6 to 18 months and were then followed off drug for 6 months to check for delayed response and recurrence. For the treated patients, the SALT score, which quantifies what percentage of scalp surface area is affected, served as the measure of disease severity. In both human patients and the C3H/HeJ mouse model, the study applied high-throughput TCRbeta sequencing to look at T cell clonal expansion in alopecia areata. Human TCRbeta sequencing covered scalp tissue and sorted CD4+ and CD8+ peripheral blood T cells from patchy and totalis/universalis alopecia areata patients and healthy controls. Tofacitinib-treated patients had biopsies at baseline and at 4 and 24 weeks of treatment, with a later scalp biopsy in several patients. Clonality in the scalp was compared among normal scalp (n=4), patchy alopecia areata scalp (n=8), and alopecia totalis/universalis scalp (n=8). RNA was extracted with the PAXgene miRNA kit for fixed scalp, the miRNeasy kit for PBMCs, and the RNeasy kit for mouse skin. Amplification of TCRbeta CDR3 regions was done by immunoSEQ multiplex PCR using 35 Vbeta forward primers and 13 Jbeta reverse primers.

The V end loses 4 bases and the J end loses 1 base, and a stretch of 7 bases separates them. Counted from cysteine to phenylalanine, this CDR3 has 13 amino acids. CDR3 DNA is the only sequence kept; it has 39 bases, read in frame from the first base. CDR1 SNHLY and CDR2 FYNNEI were looked up in the germline V gene. This clone was picked up one time. The antigen it recognizes is unknown. The record has no base qualities; no much larger clone is one base away. The treatment or condition label of this sample denotes: oral pan-JAK inhibitor, 5-10 mg twice daily. Lesional scalp punch biopsies and peripheral blood were obtained from alopecia areata patients. After PBMCs were isolated by density centrifugation and stained for CD3, CD4 and CD8, a FACSAria was used to sort CD4+ and CD8+ T cells. Libraries were built with the immunoSEQ multiplex PCR assay. To provide template for TCR sequencing, every sample had RNA extracted and reverse transcribed into cDNA. First-strand cDNA was synthesized using SuperScript III with a 2:1 mix of oligo-dT and random hexamers. A synthetic immune receptor repertoire was used to assess amplification bias, and residual bias was removed computationally. Regarding the original processing steps: Raw reads were preprocessed for error removal, and CDR3 was defined according to IMGT conventions as running from the conserved cysteine to phenylalanine. To get clonality, Shannon entropy was normalized by log2 of the number of productive unique TCRs and the result was subtracted from 1. Whether scalp clones were CD4 or CD8 was inferred by matching scalp TCRbeta sequences against CD4 and CD8 repertoires sorted from blood. The table was pulled from immuneACCESS by TCRdb, which kept in-frame rearrangements only. Such tables lose some clones; where checked, under half of the loss comes from unresolved V genes, and the rest has no known cause. V and J calls plus clone size are reproduced from that table; the DNA served to infer D and trimming. Within this sample are roughly 200,000 clones, with about 40% of them counted one time only. 2% to 3% of the sample lies in the top ten.

Results the study describes overall, beyond this receptor: During tofacitinib treatment, many expanded lesional clones remained in scalp and blood, and this persistence may partly explain relapse after treatment is stopped. Unlike mouse skin, where gammadelta T cells dominate, normal human skin contains resident alphabeta T cells that get sequenced too, which complicates analysis of the scalp TCR repertoire. Because the treated cohort was small and had only one nonresponder, larger studies are needed to examine links between baseline CD8+ expansion and response. Shared TCR sequences between patients were less evident than in mice, which may be partly attributable to HLA diversity in the patient population. With tofacitinib, both scalp clonality and the number of expanded CD8+ clones among the top 100 scalp clones went down significantly. Higher clonality and more expanded CD8+ clones were observed in lesional scalp than in normal scalp, particularly in alopecia totalis/universalis, a finding suggestive of antigenic drive.

This clonotype was sampled from a human donor with alopecia areata. This sequence uses TRBV2 and TRBJ1-1; no D gene call is confident. The sequencing here drew on CD4+ T cells sorted from blood, taken around week 36, from a patient treated with tofacitinib. The nucleotides are TGTGCCAGCAGTGGGAGACAGAACACTGAAGCTTTCTTT. This translates into CASSGRQNTEAFF.